The 21 T cell receptor beta chains reported below all come from one sample, sequenced in a study of cytomegalovirus exposure and HLA in healthy donors. A multiplex PCR was run with 60 Vbeta primers and 13 Jbeta primers. This table comes from immunoSEQ multiplex PCR, and its TCRdb copy is limited to in-frame clones, with some not included. The table lists some 93,000 clones, roughly four fifths of them singletons, with under 4% in the top ten. The material sequenced was PBMCs. Receptors were obtained from a man aged 45-60 years in good health and CMV-seronegative.

V and J are TRBV18 and TRBJ2-3, with 10 bases that match TRBD1. Germline V gene sequence: CDR1 KGHSH, CDR2 LQKENI. The CDR3 runs to 16 residues. Trimming took 3 bases from V and 5 from J; bases not matched to a gene: 8. The CDR3 region has the DNA TGTGCCAGCTCACCGGTCCGGGACAGGGGTGTAGATACGCAGTATTTT. Amino acids: CASSPVRDRGVDTQYF. The variable domain in full, completed from reference TRBV18 and TRBJ2-3, reads NAGVMQNPRHLVRRRGQEARLRCSPMKGHSHVYWYRQLPEEGLKFMVYLQKENIIDESGMPKERFSAEFPKEGPSILRIQQVVRGDSAAYFCASSPVRDRGVDTQYFGPGTRLTVL.

The chain joins TRBV11-3 to TRBJ2-1; tentative D call: TRBD2 (5 bases). Germline V gives CDR1 SGHNT, CDR2 YENEEA. CDR3 length equals 12 residues. The V and J ends lost 2 bases and 7 bases respectively, with 6 bases between them. The CDR3 region has the DNA TGTGCCAGCAGCTTAATAGCGAATGAGCAGTTCTTC. Protein product: CASSLIANEQFF.

The chain combines TRBV28 with TRBJ1-3, with D perhaps TRBD1 (5 bases). CDR3 length: 15 amino acids. The V end was cut by 5 bases, the J end by 5 bases, with 16 bases between. The germline CDR1 and CDR2 sequences are MDHEN and SYDVKM. The DNA for the CDR3 is TGTGCCAGCAGTCAGACAGAGGCTGCCCGAAACACCATATATTTT. Its protein product is CASSQTEAARNTIYF. The full variable domain, in which reference TRBV28 and TRBJ1-3 provide the parts outside the CDR3, is DVKVTQSSRYLVKRTGEKVFLECVQDMDHENMFWYRQDPGLGLRLIYFSYDVKMKEKGDIPEGYSVSREKKERFSLILESASTNQTSMYLCASSQTEAARNTIYFGEGSWLTVV.

The V gene is TRBV25-1, the J gene TRBJ2-2; D might be TRBD1 (5 bases). The CDR3 extends over 16 amino acids. Germline values: CDR1 MGHDK, CDR2 SYGVNS. V was pared by 5 bases and J by 5 bases, with 18 bases between. CDR3: CASSPNRSPRTGELFF. CDR3 in DNA: TGTGCCAGCAGTCCAAACAGGTCGCCCAGGACCGGGGAGCTGTTTTTT. Based on the CDR3 plus reference TRBV25-1 and TRBJ2-2, the full variable domain is EADIYQTPRYLVIGTGKKITLECSQTMGHDKMYWYQQDPGMELHLIHYSYGVNSTEKGDLSSESTVSRIRTEHFPLTLESARPSHTSQYLCASSPNRSPRTGELFFGEGSRLTVL.

The CDR3: CASSYPGQGSYEQYF. CDR3 coding DNA: TGTGCCAGCAGCTACCCGGGACAGGGATCCTACGAGCAGTACTTC. The chain couples TRBV7-2 to TRBJ2-7; 9 bases map to TRBD1. V shed 4 bases and J 1 base; nucleotides not matched to a gene: 5. CDR1 and CDR2 (germline): SGHTA, FQGNSA. This CDR3 has 15 residues.

This clone was detected only a few times. V is TRBV28 and J is TRBJ2-2, with TRBD1 matching 7 bases. The V segment lost 3 bases and the J segment 4 bases; nucleotides outside the gene matches: 8. Germline loops: CDR1 MDHEN, CDR2 SYDVKM. The CDR3 extends over 16 amino acids. The CDR3 loop reads CASSFGRSGGTGELFF. The CDR3 nucleotides read TGTGCCAGCAGTTTCGGTCGGTCAGGGGGCACCGGGGAGCTGTTTTTT.

The rearrangement joins TRBV29-1 to TRBJ2-6, with TRBD2 as a possible D gene (5 bases). CDR3 size: 14 residues. V was cut by 6 bases and J by 4 bases, with 13 bases left in between. Looked up from germline, CDR1 is SQVTM and CDR2 is ANQGSEA. The CDR3 bases are TGCAGCGTCCGAGGGCTGTACGGGGCCAACGTCCTGACTTTC. This translates into CSVRGLYGANVLTF.

V gene TRBV5-1 combines with J gene TRBJ1-4; 7 nucleotides line up with TRBD1. The trim removed 3 bases at V and 0 bases at J, leaving 5 bases unmatched. Germline CDR1 and CDR2: SGHRS and YFSETQ. CDR3 length equals 16 residues. The CDR3 reads CASSSGQLATNEKLFF. DNA of the CDR3: TGCGCCAGCAGCTCGGGACAGCTTGCAACTAATGAAAAACTGTTTTTT.

This chain joins TRBV28 and TRBJ1-6; D ambiguous. This CDR3 has 14 amino acids. In germline, CDR1 is MDHEN, CDR2 SYDVKM. The V gene lost 2 bases and the J gene lost 5 bases, with 7 bases spanning the gap. Here the CDR3 reads CASSLTVNNSPLHF. The CDR3 DNA is TGTGCCAGCAGTTTAACAGTGAATAATTCACCCCTCCACTTT.

This chain uses TRBV10-1 with TRBJ2-7, with a possible D match to TRBD2 (6 bases). Germline values: CDR1 WNHNN, CDR2 SYGVQD (reference sequence). CDR3 length: 12 residues. V shed 11 bases and J shed 7 bases, with 18 bases lying between them. For the CDR3, the DNA is TGCGCCGTCATCGGGACGGCGGGGGAGCAGTACTTC. As protein: CAVIGTAGEQYF.

The chain links TRBV5-1 to TRBJ2-1, with TRBD2 identical over 14 bases. Trimming cost V 4 bases and J 9 bases; bases outside gene matches: 9. Germline CDR1 and CDR2: SGHRS and YFSETQ. The CDR3 covers 16 residues. Here the CDR3 DNA reads TGCGCCAGCAGCCTGGGACTAGCGGGAGTAGTTAGTGAGCAGTTCTTC. Protein product: CASSLGLAGVVSEQFF.

The chain employs TRBV6-6 and TRBJ2-2, with TRBD1 matching 7 bases. The CDR3 covers 14 residues. Germline CDR1 MNHNY, CDR2 SVGAGI (reference sequence). The trim removed 6 bases at V and 7 bases at J, leaving 8 bases unmatched. CDR3 in DNA: TGTGCCAGCAGACCCGGGACAGACATCGGGGAGCTGTTTTTT. Translation gives CASRPGTDIGELFF.

The chain is built from TRBV29-1 and TRBJ2-2, with a possible D match to TRBD1 (5 bases). This CDR3 comprises 11 residues. Trimming took off 6 bases at V and 5 bases at J, with 7 bases between the two ends. Germline CDR1 and CDR2: SQVTM and ANQGSEA. This chain's CDR3 is CSVQGTGELFF. In DNA form, the CDR3 reads TGCAGCGTGCAGGGAACCGGGGAGCTGTTTTTT.

The V and J genes are TRBV5-4 and TRBJ1-1, with a tentative D call TRBD1 (5 bases). The CDR3 consists of 16 residues. The germline V and J ends were trimmed by 4 bases and 4 bases, with 20 bases remaining between them. Germline loops: CDR1 SGHNT, CDR2 YYREEE (reference sequence). The CDR3 region is CASSVGGTGSVTEAFF. The CDR3 DNA sequence: TGTGCCAGCAGCGTCGGGGGTACAGGATCGGTCACTGAAGCTTTCTTT.

CDR3 DNA sequence: TGTGCCAGTAGAGAGAGGGCCCTTAAGGGTGATCAGCCCCAGCATTTT. Translated, it gives CASRERALKGDQPQHF. The V call is TRBV19, the J call TRBJ1-5, with D unclear. V was clipped by 6 bases and J by 5 bases, with 20 bases between them. CDR1 and CDR2 (germline): LNHDA, SQIVND (reference sequence). CDR3 size: 16 residues.

The V call is TRBV6-1, the J call TRBJ2-2, with TRBD1 matching 8 bases. Germline V gene sequence: CDR1 MNHNS, CDR2 SASEGT. The CDR3 runs to 13 residues. V trimming: 4 bases; J trimming: 8 bases; junction bases outside the gene matches: 3. Here the CDR3 reads CASSGTGRGELFF. Here the CDR3 DNA reads TGTGCCAGCAGTGGGACAGGGAGGGGGGAGCTGTTTTTT.

The chain joins TRBV25-1 to TRBJ2-7, with a tentative D call TRBD2 (6 bases). CDR3 length: 14 amino acids. V lost 1 base and J 3 bases, leaving 10 bases between the germline ends. Germline V gene lookup returns CDR1 MGHDK and CDR2 SYGVNS. CDR3 sequence (DNA): TGTGCCAGCAGTGAATCCGGGGGTTACTACGAGCAGTACTTC. Residues: CASSESGGYYEQYF.

The J gene is TRBJ2-3, the V gene TRBV28, with D possibly being TRBD1 (5 bases). Per the germline V gene, CDR1 is MDHEN and CDR2 is SYDVKM. The CDR3 is 15 amino acids. V lost 5 bases and J 0 bases, leaving 12 bases between the germline ends. The CDR3 DNA reads as TGTGCCAGCAGTGCAGGGATGAAGAGCACAGATACGCAGTATTTT. This translates into CASSAGMKSTDTQYF.

Only one count was recorded for this clone. The chain uses TRBV4-2 and TRBJ2-1; 7 nucleotides align to TRBD2. The trim removed 0 bases at V and 4 bases at J, leaving 6 bases unmatched. This CDR3 has 16 residues. Germline V gives CDR1 LGHNA, CDR2 YNFKEQ. In DNA, the CDR3 is TGTGCCAGCAGCCAAGATCCCGGCGGGGGTTACAATGAGCAGTTCTTC. It yields the protein CASSQDPGGGYNEQFF.

This clone was observed a handful of times. The rearrangement uses TRBV7-9 and TRBJ1-4; no clear D. CDR3 length: 14 residues. The germline V gene encodes CDR1 SEHNR and CDR2 FQNEAQ (reference sequence). V gave up 3 bases and J gave up 11 bases, with 16 bases separating them. CDR3 bases: TGTGCCAGCAGCTTTCGGGATCTTGGTGGGAAACTGTTTTTT. Its translation: CASSFRDLGGKLFF.

This chain connects TRBV7-9 to TRBJ2-1, with D possibly matching TRBD1 (5 bases). CDR1 and CDR2 (germline): SEHNR, FQNEAQ (reference sequence). There are 12 residues in the CDR3. Trimming removed 7 bases at V and 4 bases at J, with 8 bases between. Written as DNA, the CDR3 is TGTGCCAGCACCCAGGGATACAATGAGCAGTTCTTC. This codes for CASTQGYNEQFF.